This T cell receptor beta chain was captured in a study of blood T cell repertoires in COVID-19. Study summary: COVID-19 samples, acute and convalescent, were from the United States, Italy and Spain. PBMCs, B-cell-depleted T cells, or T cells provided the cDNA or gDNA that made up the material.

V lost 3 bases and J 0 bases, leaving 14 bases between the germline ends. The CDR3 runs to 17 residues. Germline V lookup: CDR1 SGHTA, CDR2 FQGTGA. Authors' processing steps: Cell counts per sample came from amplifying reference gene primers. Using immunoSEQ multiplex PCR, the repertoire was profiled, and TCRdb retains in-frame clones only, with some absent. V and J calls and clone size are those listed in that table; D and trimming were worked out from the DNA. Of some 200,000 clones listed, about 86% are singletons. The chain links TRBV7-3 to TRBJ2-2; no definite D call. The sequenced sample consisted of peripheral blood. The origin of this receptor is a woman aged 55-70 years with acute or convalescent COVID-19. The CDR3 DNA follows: TGTGCCAGCAGCTTGGTCCCCCCAGGTTCGAACACCGGGGAGCTGTTTTTT. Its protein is CASSLVPPGSNTGELFF.